Listed below are T cell receptor beta chains from one sample, sequenced in a study of T cells expressing NK-cell markers. TCRdb re-called the 5' RACE reads and shows each CDR3 protein once, DNA omitted. Here the sample table reports some 410,000 distinct CDR3 sequences. Sample: blood T cells: a sorted CD56 or NKG2C T cell subset, CD4+ or CD8+ T cells, or bulk PBMC T cells (not recorded which). The receptor source for this set is a woman aged 18 to 75 in good health. CDR3s include the opening cysteine and the closing phenylalanine or tryptophan.

J gene,V gene,CDR3 protein
TRBJ2-7,TRBV7-8,CASSRLAAYEQYF
TRBJ2-7,TRBV29-1,CSVGRQSVPYEQYF
TRBJ1-3,TRBV6-2/TRBV6-3,CASGHRILSGNTIYF
TRBJ2-5,TRBV4-3,CASSQDVRETQYF
TRBJ1-5,TRBV11-2,CASSPDGGGNQPQHF
TRBJ2-1,TRBV14,CASSQFLGSKDNEQFF
TRBJ2-2,TRBV11-2,CASSRPRLLAGRSNTGELFF
TRBJ2-5,TRBV3-1,CASSQVGGGKTQYF
TRBJ1-1,TRBV5-5,CATQAWWGMNTEAFF
TRBJ2-5,TRBV5-6,CASSLPAIQETQYF
TRBJ2-1,TRBV12-5,CASAPGQAYNEQFF
TRBJ2-5,TRBV7-9,CASRLTSGGIQETQYF
TRBJ1-6,TRBV28,CASFGVNNSPLHF
TRBJ2-7,TRBV20-1,CSARGRTSTYEQYF
TRBJ2-5,TRBV28,CASNGVVQETQYF
TRBJ2-7,TRBV5-5,CASSPRTGPRDEQYF
TRBJ2-4,TRBV11-2,CASSFSSGSIGIQYF
TRBJ2-1,TRBV28,CASSFLDEQFF
TRBJ2-7,TRBV7-2,CASSWGGGSSYEQYF
TRBJ2-5,TRBV9,CASSLGDLGETQYF
TRBJ2-1,TRBV6-1,CASSVPSGIYNNEQFF
TRBJ2-2,TRBV2,CASSERAAFTGELFF
TRBJ2-1,TRBV28,CASSWEYNEQFF
TRBJ2-5,TRBV11-3,CASSRGGGSQETQYF
TRBJ2-5,TRBV7-2,CASSGQGMGGETQYF
TRBJ2-2,TRBV12-3/TRBV12-4,CASSSRTVTGELFF
TRBJ1-1,TRBV5-6,CASSLRGTEAFF
TRBJ2-3,TRBV10-3,CAISELAGGPSTDTQYF
TRBJ2-7,TRBV6-1,CASSRGPAGAEYEQYF
TRBJ2-5,TRBV12-3/TRBV12-4,CASSLAVRRHQETQYF
TRBJ2-3,TRBV29-1,CSVGPERDTQYF
TRBJ1-5,TRBV7-3,CASSKGPDQPQHF
TRBJ2-2,TRBV24-1,CATSAPVAPNTGELFF
TRBJ1-1,TRBV28,CASSLADRDGTEAFF
TRBJ2-1,TRBV6-2/TRBV6-3,CASSYSLGEQFF
TRBJ2-3,TRBV5-1,CASSLSTSGSSTDTQYF
TRBJ2-1,TRBV15,CATSRVLAGYNEQFF
TRBJ2-7,TRBV4-1,CASSQLTGTYEQYF
TRBJ1-1,TRBV12-3/TRBV12-4,CASSPRQAQAFF
TRBJ1-5,TRBV12-5,CASGMDRWQPQHF
TRBJ1-2,TRBV7-2,CASSHRGQGDYGYTF
TRBJ2-3,TRBV2,CASSVLSDTQYF
TRBJ2-5,TRBV25-1,CASSLDRKGGLGETQYF
TRBJ2-5,TRBV7-3,CASSLRRAGGETQYF
TRBJ2-7,TRBV28,CASSQTGGKAYEQYF
TRBJ2-2,TRBV6-5,CASSPRVSNTGELFF
TRBJ2-2,TRBV12-3/TRBV12-4,CASGRVGRNTGELFF
TRBJ2-5,TRBV10-3,CAISGSGARETQYF
TRBJ1-5,TRBV5-1,CASSLTGYSNQPQHF
TRBJ2-5,TRBV20-1,CSARGASGAQETQYF
TRBJ2-1,TRBV11-1,CASSSEAGGTSYNEQFF